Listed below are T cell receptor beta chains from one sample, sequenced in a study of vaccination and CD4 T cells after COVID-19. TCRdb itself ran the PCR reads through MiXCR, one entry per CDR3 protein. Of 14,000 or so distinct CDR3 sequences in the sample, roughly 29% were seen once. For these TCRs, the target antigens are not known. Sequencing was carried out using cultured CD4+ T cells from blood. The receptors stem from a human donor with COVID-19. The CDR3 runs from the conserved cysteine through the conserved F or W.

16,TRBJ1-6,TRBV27,CASRPFGDRGLSPLHF
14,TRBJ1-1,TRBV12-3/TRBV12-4,CASRRPQRNTEAFF
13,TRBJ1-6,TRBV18,CASSPLRNSPLHF
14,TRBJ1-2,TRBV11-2,CASSSNVDRYGYTF
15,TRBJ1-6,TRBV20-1,CSASVQAGNNSPLHF
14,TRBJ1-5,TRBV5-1,CASSPMEGQQPQHF
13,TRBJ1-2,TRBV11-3,CASSSGTYYGYTF
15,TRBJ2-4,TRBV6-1,CASHYSGEAKNTQYF
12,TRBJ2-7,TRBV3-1,CASSQHLYEQYF
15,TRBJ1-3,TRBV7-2,CASSLGMGQGDHIYF
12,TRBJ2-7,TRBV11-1,CASSPRQYEQYF
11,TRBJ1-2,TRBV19,CASKRWDGYTF